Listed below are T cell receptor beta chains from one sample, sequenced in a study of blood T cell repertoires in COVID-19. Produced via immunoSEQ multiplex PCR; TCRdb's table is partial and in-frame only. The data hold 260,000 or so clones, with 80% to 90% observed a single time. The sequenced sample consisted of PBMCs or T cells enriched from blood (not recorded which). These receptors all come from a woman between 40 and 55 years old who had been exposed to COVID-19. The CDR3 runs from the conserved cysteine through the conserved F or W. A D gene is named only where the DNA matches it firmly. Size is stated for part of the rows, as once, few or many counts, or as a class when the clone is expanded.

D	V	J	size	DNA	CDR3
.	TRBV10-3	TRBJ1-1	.	TGTGCCATCAGTGAGTCGGAGGGGAACACTGAAGCTTTCTTT	CAISESEGNTEAFF
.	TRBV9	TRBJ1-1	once	TGTGCCAGCAGCGTAGGACGGGACACTGAAGCTTTCTTT	CASSVGRDTEAFF
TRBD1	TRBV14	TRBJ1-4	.	TGTGCCAGCAGCCCCCGGACAGGAGGGAATGAAAAACTGTTTTTT	CASSPRTGGNEKLFF
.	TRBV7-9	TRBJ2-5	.	TGTGCCAGCAGCTTACAGCAAGAGACCCAGTACTTC	CASSLQQETQYF
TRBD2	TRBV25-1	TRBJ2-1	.	TGTGCCAGCAGTGACCCCGGGACTAGCGGGGGGGCCCGTGAGCAGTTCTTC	CASSDPGTSGGAREQFF
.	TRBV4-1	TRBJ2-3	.	TGCGCCAGCAGCCGAACCCTGACAGGTCGGGGTACAGATACGCAGTATTTT	CASSRTLTGRGTDTQYF
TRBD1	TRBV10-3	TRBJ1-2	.	TGTGCCATCAGGGATGGACAGGGTGATGGCTACACCTTC	CAIRDGQGDGYTF
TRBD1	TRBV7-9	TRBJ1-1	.	TGTGCCAGCAGCTTACCGAGACAGGGGGGCACTGAAGCTTTCTTT	CASSLPRQGGTEAFF
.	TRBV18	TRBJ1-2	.	TGTGCCAGCTCGCTTAACGGAGCTAACTATGGCTACACCTTC	CASSLNGANYGYTF
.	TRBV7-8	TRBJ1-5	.	TGTGCCAGCAGCTTAGATCAGGGACTGAACAATCAGCCCCAGCATTTT	CASSLDQGLNNQPQHF
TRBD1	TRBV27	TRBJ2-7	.	TGTGCCAGCAGTAGATCAGGGGGCTACGAGCAGTACTTC	CASSRSGGYEQYF
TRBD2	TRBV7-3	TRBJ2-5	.	TGTGCCAGCAGCTTATCGCCCCCCGGGGGGAGCCAGTACTTC	CASSLSPPGGSQYF
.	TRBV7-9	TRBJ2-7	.	TGTGCCAGCAGCTCACAGGGTTACGAGCAGTACTTC	CASSSQGYEQYF
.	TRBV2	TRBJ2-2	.	TGTGCCAGCAGTGAACTCAGGGGTAACACCGGGGAGCTGTTTTTT	CASSELRGNTGELFF
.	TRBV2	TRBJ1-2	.	TGTGCCGGGGTAGGCGGGAAGGACGACGGCTACACCTTC	CAGVGGKDDGYTF
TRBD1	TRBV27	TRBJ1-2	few	TGTGCCAGCAGCCCCGACAGGGGCTATGGCTACACCTTC	CASSPDRGYGYTF
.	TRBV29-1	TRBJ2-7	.	TGCAGCGTTCGGGTGGGCGAGCAGTACTTC	CSVRVGEQYF
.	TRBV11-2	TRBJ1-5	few	TGTGCCAGCAGCCCCGACAGTAAGCCCCAGCATTTT	CASSPDSKPQHF
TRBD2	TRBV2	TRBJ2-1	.	TGTGCCAGCAGGGAACCCGGGACTAGCGGGGGGGGTGAGCAGTTCTTC	CASREPGTSGGGEQFF
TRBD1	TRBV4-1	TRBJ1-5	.	TGCGCCAGCAGCCCCTCGACAGGGGGCAATCAGCCCCAGCATTTT	CASSPSTGGNQPQHF
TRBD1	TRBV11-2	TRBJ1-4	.	TGTGCCAGCAGCCCGACAGGGAATGAAAAACTGTTTTTT	CASSPTGNEKLFF
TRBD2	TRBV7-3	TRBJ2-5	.	TGTGCCAGCAGCTTTTATAGCGGGGGCCACCAAGAGACCCAGTACTTC	CASSFYSGGHQETQYF
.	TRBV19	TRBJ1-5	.	TGTGCCAGTAGTATGAGACATAGCAATCAGCCCCAGCATTTT	CASSMRHSNQPQHF
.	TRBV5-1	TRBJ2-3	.	TGCGCCAGCAGCTTGCAAGCTGAGGTCGCAGATACGCAGTATTTT	CASSLQAEVADTQYF
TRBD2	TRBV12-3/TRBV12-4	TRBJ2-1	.	TGTGCCAGCAGTCCGGGGGGGTACAATGAGCAGTTCTTC	CASSPGGYNEQFF
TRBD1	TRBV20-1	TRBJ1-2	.	TGCAGTGCTAGTGGGGACAGGGGAGACAACTATGGCTACACCTTC	CSASGDRGDNYGYTF
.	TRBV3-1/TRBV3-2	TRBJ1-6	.	TGTGCCAGCAGTCTGGGAGGGGCCGACAGATCACCCCTCCACTTT	CASSLGGADRSPLHF
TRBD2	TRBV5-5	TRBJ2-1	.	TGTGCCAGCAGCTTGGGCTCTAGCGGGGTTACTGAGCAGTTCTTC	CASSLGSSGVTEQFF
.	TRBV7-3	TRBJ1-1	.	TGTGCCAGCAGCTTACACGGAGGCTCGAACACTGAAGCTTTCTTT	CASSLHGGSNTEAFF
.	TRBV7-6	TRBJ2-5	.	TGTGCCAGCAGCTTAGGCAGCCAAGAGACCCAGTACTTC	CASSLGSQETQYF
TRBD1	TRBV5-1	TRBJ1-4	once	TGCGCCAGCAGGCTGGGGGACAGGTGGAGGGAAAAACTGTTTTTT	CASRLGDRWREKLFF
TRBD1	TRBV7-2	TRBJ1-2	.	TGTGCCAGCAGCCTTGACAGGGCAAACTATGGCTACACCTTC	CASSLDRANYGYTF
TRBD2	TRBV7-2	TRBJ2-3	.	TGTGCCAGCAGCTTAGCGCCTCTAGCGGGGAGCACAGATACGCAGTATTTT	CASSLAPLAGSTDTQYF
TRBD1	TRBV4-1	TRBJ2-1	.	TGCGCCAGCAGCCCTAGACAGGGGTCCCTCGGGAATGAGCAGTTCTTC	CASSPRQGSLGNEQFF
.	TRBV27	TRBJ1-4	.	TGTGCCAGCTCCACAATCACCAATGAAAAACTGTTTTTT	CASSTITNEKLFF
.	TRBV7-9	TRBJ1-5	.	TGTGCCAGCAGCTTATCCACGGGTCAGCCCCAGCATTTT	CASSLSTGQPQHF
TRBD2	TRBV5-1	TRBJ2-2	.	TGCGCCAGCAGCTCCCGACTAGCGGGGGACATCACCGGGGAGCTGTTTTTT	CASSSRLAGDITGELFF
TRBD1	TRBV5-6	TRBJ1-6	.	TGTGCCAGCAGCTTGCGGACAGGGGGTTCCTATAATTCACCCCTCCACTTT	CASSLRTGGSYNSPLHF
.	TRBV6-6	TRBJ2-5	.	TGTGCCAGCAGTTACCTCGGGATTCAAGAGACCCAGTACTTC	CASSYLGIQETQYF
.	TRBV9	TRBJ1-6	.	TGTGCCAGCAGCCCAGGACAGTGGAATTCACCCCTCCACTTT	CASSPGQWNSPLHF
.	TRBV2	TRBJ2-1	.	TGTGCCAGCAGTGAAGTTGGGGGGGCCTTTAATGAGCAGTTCTTC	CASSEVGGAFNEQFF
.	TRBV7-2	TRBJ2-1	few	TGTGCCAGCAGCCCCCCCAGCAATGAGCAGTTCTTC	CASSPPSNEQFF
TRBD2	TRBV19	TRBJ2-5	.	TGTGCCAGTGCGGGGGGCGGAAAGACCCAGTACTTC	CASAGGGKTQYF
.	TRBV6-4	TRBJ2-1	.	TGTGCCAGCAGTGACTCAGGGGGCTACAATGAGCAGTTCTTC	CASSDSGGYNEQFF
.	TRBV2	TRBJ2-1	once	TGTGCCAGCAACGACGTGGGGGCTCGAGGTTTATGGGACAATGAGCAGTTCTTC	CASNDVGARGLWDNEQFF
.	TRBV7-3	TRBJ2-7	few	TGTGCCAGCAGCTCCCGTAACGAGCAGTACTTC	CASSSRNEQYF
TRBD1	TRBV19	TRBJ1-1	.	TGTGCCAGTAGTTCGGACAGGGGCACTGAAGCTTTCTTT	CASSSDRGTEAFF
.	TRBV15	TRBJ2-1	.	TGTGCCACCAGCAGAGAGGGGGGGGCTAGCTCCTACAATGAGCAGTTCTTC	CATSREGGASSYNEQFF